This T cell receptor beta chain stems from a study of CD8 T cells in ankylosing spondylitis. 5'-RACE, quantitative and with molecular barcodes, yielded the TCR beta libraries. MiXCR, run by TCRdb on the 5' RACE reads, gives a single entry per CDR3 protein. The sample lists about 240,000 distinct CDR3 sequences, 20% to 30% occurring once. Whole-study findings and limits: Matched ankylosing spondylitis synovial fluid reportedly contained a significantly enriched population of disease-linked clones. Disease-linked clones bore a CD8+ phenotype and were relatively rare in peripheral blood.

This clonotype was detected ten times or more. Its antigen is unknown. This CDR3 contains 17 residues. The V end lost 2 bases, the J end lost 0 bases, and 13 bases lay between the germline ends. Germline loops: CDR1 SGHTA, CDR2 FQGTGA. The rearrangement uses TRBV7-3 and TRBJ2-2; either TRBD1 or TRBD2 may supply D (5 bases each). The receptor's source is a male donor with ankylosing spondylitis or in good health (not recorded which). The sequenced material came from blood, either unsorted or a sorted T cell fraction (not recorded which). CDR3 in amino acids: CASSLLGDPTNTGELFF. CDR3 sequence (DNA): TGTGCCAGCAGCTTATTAGGGGACCCCACGAACACCGGGGAGCTGTTTTTT.